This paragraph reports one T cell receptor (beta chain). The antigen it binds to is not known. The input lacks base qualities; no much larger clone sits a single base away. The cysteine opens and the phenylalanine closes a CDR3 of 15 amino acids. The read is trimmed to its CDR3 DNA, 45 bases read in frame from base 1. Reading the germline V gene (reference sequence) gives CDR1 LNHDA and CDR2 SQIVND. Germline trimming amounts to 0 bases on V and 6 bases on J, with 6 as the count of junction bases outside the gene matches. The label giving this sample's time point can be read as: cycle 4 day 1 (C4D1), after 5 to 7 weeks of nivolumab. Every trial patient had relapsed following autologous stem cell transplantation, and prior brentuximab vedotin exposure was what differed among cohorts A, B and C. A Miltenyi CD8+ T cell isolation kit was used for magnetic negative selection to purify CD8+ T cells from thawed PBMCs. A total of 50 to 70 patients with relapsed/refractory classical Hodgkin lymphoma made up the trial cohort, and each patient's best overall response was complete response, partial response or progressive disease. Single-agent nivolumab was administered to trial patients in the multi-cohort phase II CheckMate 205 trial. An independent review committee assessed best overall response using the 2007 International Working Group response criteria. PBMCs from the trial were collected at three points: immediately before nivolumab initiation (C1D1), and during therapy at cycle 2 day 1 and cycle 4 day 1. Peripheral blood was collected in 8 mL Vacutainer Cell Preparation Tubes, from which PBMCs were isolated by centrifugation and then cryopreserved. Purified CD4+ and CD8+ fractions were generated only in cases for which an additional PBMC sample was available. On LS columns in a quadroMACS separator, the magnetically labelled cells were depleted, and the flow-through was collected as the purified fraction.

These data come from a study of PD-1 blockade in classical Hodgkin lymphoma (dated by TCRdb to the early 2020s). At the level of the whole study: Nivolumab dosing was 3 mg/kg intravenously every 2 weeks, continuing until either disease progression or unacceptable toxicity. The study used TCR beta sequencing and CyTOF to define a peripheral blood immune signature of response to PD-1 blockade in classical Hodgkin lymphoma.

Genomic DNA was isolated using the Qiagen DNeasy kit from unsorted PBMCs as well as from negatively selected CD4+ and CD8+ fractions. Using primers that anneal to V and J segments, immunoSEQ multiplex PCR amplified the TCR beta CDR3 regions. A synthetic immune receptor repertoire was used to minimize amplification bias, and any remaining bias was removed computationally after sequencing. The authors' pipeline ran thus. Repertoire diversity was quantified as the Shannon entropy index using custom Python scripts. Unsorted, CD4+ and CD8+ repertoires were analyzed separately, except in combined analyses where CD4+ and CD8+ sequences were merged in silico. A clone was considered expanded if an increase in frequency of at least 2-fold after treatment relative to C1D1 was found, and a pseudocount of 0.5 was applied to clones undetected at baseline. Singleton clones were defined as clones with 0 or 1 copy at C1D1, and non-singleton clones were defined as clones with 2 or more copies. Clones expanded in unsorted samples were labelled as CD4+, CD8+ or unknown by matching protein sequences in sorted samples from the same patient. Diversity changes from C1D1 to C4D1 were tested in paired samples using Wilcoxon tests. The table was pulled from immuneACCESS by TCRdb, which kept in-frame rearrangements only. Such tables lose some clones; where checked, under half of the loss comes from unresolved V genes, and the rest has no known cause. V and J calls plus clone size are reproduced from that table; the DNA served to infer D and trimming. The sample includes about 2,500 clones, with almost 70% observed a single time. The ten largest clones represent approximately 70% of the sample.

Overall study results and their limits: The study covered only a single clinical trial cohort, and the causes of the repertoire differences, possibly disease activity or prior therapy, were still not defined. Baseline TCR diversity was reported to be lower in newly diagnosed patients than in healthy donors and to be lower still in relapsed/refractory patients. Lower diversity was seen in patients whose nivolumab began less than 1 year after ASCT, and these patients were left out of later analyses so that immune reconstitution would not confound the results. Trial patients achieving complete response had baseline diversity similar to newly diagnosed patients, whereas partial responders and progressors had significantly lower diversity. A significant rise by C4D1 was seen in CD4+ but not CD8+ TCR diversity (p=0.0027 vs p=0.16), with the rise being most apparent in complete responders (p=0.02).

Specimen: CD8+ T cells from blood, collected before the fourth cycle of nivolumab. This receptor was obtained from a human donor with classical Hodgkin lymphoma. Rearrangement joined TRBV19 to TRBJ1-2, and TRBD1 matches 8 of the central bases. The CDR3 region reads CASSIDGDRKNGYTF. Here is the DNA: TGTGCCAGTAGTATAGATGGGGACAGGAAGAATGGCTACACCTTC.